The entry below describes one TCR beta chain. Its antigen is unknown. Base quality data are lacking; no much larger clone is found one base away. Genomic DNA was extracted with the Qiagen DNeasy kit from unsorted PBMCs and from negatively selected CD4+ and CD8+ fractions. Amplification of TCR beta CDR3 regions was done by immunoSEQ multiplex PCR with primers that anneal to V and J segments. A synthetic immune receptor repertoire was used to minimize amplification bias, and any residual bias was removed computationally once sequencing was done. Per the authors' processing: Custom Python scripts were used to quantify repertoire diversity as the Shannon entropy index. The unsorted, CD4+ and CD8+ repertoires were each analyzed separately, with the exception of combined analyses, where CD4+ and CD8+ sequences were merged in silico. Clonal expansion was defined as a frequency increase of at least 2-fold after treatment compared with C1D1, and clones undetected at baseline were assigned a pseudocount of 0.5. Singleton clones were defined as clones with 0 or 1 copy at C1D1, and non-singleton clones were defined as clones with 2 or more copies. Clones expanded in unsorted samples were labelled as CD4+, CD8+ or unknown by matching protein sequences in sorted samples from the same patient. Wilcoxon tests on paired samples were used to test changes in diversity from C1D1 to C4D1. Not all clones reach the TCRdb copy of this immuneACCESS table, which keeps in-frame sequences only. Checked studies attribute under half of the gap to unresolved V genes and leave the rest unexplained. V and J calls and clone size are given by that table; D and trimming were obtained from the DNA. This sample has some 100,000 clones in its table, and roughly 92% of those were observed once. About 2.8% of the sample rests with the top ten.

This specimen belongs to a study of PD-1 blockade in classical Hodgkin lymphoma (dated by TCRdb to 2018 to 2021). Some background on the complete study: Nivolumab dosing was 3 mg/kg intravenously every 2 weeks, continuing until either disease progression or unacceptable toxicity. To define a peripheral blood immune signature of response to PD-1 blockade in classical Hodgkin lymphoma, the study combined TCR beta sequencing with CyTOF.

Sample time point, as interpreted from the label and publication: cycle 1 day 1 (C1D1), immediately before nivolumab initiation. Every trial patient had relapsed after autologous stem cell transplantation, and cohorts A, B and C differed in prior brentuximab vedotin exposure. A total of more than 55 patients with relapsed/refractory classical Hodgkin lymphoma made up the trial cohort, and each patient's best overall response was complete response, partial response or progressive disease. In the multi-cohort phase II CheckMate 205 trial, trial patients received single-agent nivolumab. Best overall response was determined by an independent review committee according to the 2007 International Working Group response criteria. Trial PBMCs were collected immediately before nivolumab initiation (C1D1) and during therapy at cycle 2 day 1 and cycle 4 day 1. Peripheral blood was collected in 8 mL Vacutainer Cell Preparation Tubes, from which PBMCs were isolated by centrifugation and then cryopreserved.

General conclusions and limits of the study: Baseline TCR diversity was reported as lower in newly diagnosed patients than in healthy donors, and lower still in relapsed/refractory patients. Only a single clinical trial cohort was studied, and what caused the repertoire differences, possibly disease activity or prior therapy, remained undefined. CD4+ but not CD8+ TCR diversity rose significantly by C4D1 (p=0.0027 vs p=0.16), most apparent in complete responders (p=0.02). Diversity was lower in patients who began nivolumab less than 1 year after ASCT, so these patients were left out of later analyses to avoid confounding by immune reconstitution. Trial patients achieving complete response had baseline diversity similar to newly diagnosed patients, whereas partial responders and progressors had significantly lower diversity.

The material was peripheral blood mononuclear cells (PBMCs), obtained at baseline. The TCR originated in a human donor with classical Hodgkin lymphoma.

The CDR3 region reads CAPRQHTEAFF. The nucleotide sequence is given as TGTGCCCCAAGACAGCACACTGAAGCTTTCTTT. The sequence joins TRBV5-3 to TRBJ1-1; D gene: possibly TRBD1, on 5 matching bases. TRBV5-3 is reported as an ORF; its role is uncertain. V gives up 10 bases and J gives up 3 bases, and the segment between their germline ends measures 10 bases. From the cysteine up to the phenylalanine, the CDR3 has a length of 11 residues. Just the 33-base CDR3 DNA is kept, in frame starting at base 1.